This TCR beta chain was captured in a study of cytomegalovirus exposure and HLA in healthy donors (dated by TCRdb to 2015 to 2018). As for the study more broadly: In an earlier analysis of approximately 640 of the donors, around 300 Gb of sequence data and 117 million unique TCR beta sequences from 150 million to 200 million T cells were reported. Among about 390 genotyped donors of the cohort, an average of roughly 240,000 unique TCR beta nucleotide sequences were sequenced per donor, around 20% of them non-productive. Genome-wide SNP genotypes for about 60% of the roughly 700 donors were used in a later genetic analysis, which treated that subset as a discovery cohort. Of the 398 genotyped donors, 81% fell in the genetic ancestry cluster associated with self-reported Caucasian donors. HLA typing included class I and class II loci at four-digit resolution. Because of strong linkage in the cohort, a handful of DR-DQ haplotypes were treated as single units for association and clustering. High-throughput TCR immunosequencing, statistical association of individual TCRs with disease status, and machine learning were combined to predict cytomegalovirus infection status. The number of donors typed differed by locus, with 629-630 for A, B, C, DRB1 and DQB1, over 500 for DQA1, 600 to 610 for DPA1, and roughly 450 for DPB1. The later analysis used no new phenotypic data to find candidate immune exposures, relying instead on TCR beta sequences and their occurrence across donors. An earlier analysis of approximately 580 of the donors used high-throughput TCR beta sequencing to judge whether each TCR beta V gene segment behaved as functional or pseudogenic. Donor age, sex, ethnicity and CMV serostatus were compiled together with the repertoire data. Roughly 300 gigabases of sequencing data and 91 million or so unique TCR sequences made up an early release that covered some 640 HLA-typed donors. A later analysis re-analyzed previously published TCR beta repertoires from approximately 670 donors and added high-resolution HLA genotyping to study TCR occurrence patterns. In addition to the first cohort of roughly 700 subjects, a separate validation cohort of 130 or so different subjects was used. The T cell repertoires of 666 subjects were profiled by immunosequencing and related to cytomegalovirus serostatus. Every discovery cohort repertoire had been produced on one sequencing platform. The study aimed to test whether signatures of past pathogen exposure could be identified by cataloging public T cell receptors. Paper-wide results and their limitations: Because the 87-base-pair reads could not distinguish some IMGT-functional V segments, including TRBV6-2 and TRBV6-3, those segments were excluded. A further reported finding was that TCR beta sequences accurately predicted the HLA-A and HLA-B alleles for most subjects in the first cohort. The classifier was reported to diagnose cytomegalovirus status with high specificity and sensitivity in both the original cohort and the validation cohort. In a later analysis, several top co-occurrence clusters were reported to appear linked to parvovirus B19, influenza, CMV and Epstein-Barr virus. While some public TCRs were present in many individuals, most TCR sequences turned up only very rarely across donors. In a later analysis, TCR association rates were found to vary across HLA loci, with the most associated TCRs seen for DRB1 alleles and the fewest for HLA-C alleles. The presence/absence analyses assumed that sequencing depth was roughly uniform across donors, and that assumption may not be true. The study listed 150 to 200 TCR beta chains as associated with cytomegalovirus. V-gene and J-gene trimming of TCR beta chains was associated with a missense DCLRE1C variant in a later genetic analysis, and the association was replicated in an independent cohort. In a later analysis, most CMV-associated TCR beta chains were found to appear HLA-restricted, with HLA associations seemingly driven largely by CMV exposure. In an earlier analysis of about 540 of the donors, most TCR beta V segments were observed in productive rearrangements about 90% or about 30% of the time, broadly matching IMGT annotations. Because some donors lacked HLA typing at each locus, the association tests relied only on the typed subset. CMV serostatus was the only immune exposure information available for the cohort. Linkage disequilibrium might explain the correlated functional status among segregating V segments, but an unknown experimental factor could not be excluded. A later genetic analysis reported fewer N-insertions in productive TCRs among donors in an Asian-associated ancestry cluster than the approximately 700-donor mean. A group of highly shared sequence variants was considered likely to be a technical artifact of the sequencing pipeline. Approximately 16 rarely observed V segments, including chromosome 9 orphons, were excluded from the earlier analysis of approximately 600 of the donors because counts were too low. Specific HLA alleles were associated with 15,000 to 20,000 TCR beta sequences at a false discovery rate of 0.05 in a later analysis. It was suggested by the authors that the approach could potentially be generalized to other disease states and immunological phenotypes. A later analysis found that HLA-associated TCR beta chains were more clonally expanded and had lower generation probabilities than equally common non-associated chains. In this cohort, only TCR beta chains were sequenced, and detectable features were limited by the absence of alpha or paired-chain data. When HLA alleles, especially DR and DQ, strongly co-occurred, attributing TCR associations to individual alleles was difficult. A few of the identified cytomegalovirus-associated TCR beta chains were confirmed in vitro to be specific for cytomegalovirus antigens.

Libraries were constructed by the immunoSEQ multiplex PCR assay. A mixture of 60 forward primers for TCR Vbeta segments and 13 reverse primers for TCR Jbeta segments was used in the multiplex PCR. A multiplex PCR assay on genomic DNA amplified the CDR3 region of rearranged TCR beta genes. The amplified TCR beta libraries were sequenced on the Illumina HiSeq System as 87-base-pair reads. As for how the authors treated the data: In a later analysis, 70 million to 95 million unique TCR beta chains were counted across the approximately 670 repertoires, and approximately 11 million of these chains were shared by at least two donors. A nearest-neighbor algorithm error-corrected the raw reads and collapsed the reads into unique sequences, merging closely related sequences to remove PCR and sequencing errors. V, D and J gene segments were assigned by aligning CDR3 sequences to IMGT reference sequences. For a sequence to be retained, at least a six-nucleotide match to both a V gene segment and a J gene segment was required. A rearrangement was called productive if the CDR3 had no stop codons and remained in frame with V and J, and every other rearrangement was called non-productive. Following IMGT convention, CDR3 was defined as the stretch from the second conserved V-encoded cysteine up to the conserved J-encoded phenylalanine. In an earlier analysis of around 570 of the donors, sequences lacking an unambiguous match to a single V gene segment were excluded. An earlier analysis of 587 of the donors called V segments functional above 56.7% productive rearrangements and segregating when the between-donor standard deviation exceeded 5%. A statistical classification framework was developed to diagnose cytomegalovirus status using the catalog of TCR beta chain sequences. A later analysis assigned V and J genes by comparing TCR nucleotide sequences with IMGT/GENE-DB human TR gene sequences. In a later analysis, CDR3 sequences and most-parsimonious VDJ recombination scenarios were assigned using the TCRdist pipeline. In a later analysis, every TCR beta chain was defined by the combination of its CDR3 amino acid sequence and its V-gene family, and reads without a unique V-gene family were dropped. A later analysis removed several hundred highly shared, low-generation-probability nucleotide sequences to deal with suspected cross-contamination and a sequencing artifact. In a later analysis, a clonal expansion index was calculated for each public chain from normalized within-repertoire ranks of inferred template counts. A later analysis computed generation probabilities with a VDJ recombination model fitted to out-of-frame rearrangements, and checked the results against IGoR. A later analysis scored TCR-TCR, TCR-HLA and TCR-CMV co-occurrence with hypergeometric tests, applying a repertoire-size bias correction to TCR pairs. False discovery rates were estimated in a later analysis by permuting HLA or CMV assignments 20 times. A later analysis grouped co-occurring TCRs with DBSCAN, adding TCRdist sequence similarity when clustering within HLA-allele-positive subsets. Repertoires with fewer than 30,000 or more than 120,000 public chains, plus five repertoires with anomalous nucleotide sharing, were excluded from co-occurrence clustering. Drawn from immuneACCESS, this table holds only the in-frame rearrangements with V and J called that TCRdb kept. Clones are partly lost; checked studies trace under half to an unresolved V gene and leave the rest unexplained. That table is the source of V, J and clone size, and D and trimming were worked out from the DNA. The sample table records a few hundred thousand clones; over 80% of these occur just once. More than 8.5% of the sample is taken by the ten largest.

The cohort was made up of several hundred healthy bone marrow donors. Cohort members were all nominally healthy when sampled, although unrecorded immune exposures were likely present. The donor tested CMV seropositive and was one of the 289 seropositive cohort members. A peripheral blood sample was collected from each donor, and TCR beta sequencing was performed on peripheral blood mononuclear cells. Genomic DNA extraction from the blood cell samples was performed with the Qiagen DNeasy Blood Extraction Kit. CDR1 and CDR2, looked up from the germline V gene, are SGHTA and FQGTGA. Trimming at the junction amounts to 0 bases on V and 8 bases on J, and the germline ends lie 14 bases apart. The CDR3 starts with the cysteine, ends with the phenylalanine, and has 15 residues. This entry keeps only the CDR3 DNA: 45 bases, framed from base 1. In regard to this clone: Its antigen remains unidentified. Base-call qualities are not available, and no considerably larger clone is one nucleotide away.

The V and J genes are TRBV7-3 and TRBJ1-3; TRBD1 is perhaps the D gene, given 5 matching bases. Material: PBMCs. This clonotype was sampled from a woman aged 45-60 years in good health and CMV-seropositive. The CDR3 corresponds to CASSLTGALRDTIYF. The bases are TGTGCCAGCAGCTTAACAGGGGCCCTACGGGACACCATATATTTT.